These T cell receptor beta chains were read from a single sample in a study of identical twins. TCRdb ran MiXCR on the 5' RACE reads and lists one entry per CDR3 protein. The table lists about 220,000 distinct CDR3 sequences, 5.5% to 7.5% of them singletons. This sample was shared with a second study, whose subject was T cells expressing NK-cell markers.

The sample comprised CD8+ T cells sorted from blood. Receptor source: a woman between 18 and 29 years old in good health. Both conserved end residues are part of each CDR3. A D gene is named only where the DNA matches it firmly. Expanded clones are given a class, and other clones once, few, many or no size at all.

TRBJ2-2 many TRBV4-3 TRBD1 TGCGCCAGCAGCCACCTGTCCGGGACAGAGAACACCGGGGAGCTGTTTTTT CASSHLSGTENTGELFF
TRBJ2-1 few TRBV4-1 NA TGCGCCAGCAGCCAAGACCCGGGTGTTGAGCAGTTCTTC CASSQDPGVEQFF
TRBJ2-2 many TRBV27 NA TGTGCCAGCCGGGGACCGGGGCCGGTCTTTTTCGCCGGGGAGCTGTTTTTT CASRGPGPVFFAGELFF
TRBJ1-2 few TRBV5-1 NA TGCGCCAGCAGCTTGGCTCGGGGTGTTCACTATGGCTACACCTTC CASSLARGVHYGYTF
TRBJ1-2 NA TRBV4-3 NA TGCGCCAGCAGCCAAGATCAGGGGACCTATGGCTACACCTTC CASSQDQGTYGYTF
TRBJ2-1 NA TRBV11-2 NA TGTGCCAGCAGCGAACTAGATTTGGAGCAGTTCTTC CASSELDLEQFF
TRBJ2-7 few TRBV10-3 TRBD1 TGTGCCATCAGCGATACCCGGGACAGTAGCTCCTACGAGCAGTACTTC CAISDTRDSSSYEQYF
TRBJ2-7 NA TRBV27 TRBD2 TGTGCCAGCAGCTCTGGACTAGGGGCCTACGAGCAGTACTTC CASSSGLGAYEQYF
TRBJ2-2 few TRBV4-1 TRBD1 TGCGCCAGCAGCCAAGGGACAGGGGGCTTCGGGGAGCTGTTTTTT CASSQGTGGFGELFF
TRBJ2-7 few TRBV11-2 TRBD2 TGTGCCAGCAGCCATACTAGCGGGAGTGGCGAGCAGTACTTC CASSHTSGSGEQYF
TRBJ2-1 few TRBV14 NA TGTGCCAGCAGCCAAGTTCAGGGGAGCGAGCAGTTCTTC CASSQVQGSEQFF
TRBJ2-3 NA TRBV29-1 NA TGCAGCGTTGAACCCCCCAACGAAGATACGCAGTATTTT CSVEPPNEDTQYF
TRBJ1-2 many TRBV5-1 NA TGCGCCAGCAGCTCCACCCACAGGGACTATGGCTACACCTTC CASSSTHRDYGYTF
TRBJ1-6 few TRBV6-1 TRBD1 TGTGCCAGCAGGACAGGGGGTAATTCACCCCTCCACTTT CASRTGGNSPLHF
TRBJ1-1 NA TRBV5-1 NA TGCGCCAGCAGCTTGGTTGGAGGGAGTAGGACTGAAGCTTTCTTT CASSLVGGSRTEAFF
TRBJ2-7 NA TRBV11-2 NA TGTGCCAGCAGCCCAGTGAGCTCCTCACTTCATTTC CASSPVSSSLHF
TRBJ1-6 few TRBV7-9 NA TGTGCCAGCAGCTCCCCTTGGGGAAATAATTCACCCCTCCACTTT CASSSPWGNNSPLHF
TRBJ2-1 many TRBV11-2 TRBD2 TGTGCCAGCAGCTTAGGCAGCGGGAGTCACAATGAGCAGTTCTTC CASSLGSGSHNEQFF
TRBJ2-3 many TRBV11-3 NA TGTGCCAGCAGCTTAGTACGCTCCTCTAGCACAGATACGCAGTATTTT CASSLVRSSSTDTQYF
TRBJ1-5 NA TRBV5-1 NA TGCGCCAGCAGCGTGGACACCACCAATCAGCCCCAGCATTTT CASSVDTTNQPQHF
TRBJ2-1 NA TRBV6-2/TRBV6-3 NA TGTGCCAGCAGTCACTTCCGTCGGGGCTACAATGAGCAGTTCTTC CASSHFRRGYNEQFF
TRBJ2-7 NA TRBV20-1 TRBD2 TGCAGTGGTATAGCGGGAGATGTCAACGAGCAGTACTTC CSGIAGDVNEQYF
TRBJ2-1 many TRBV12-3/TRBV12-4 NA TGTGCCAGCATAGAAGGCTCCTACAATGAGCAGTTCTTC CASIEGSYNEQFF
TRBJ2-2 NA TRBV6-2/TRBV6-3 NA TGTGCCAGCAGGAGGGACGGGGAGCTGTTTTTT CASRRDGELFF
TRBJ2-3 many TRBV29-1 TRBD1 TGCAGCGTTGTGACAGGGAACACAGATACGCAGTATTTT CSVVTGNTDTQYF
TRBJ1-3 few TRBV9 NA TGTGCCAGCGGGCCGAAGGGACACAATCGAAACACCATATATTTT CASGPKGHNRNTIYF
TRBJ1-1 NA TRBV6-4 NA TGTGCCAGCAGTGATAACGGGAACACTGAAGCTTTCTTT CASSDNGNTEAFF
TRBJ2-5 NA TRBV9 NA TGTGCCAGCAGCGGGCCACCGGGCACTTCGATGATACAAGAGACCCAGTACTTC CASSGPPGTSMIQETQYF
TRBJ1-2 few TRBV24-1 TRBD1 TGTGCCACCAGTGAGGGGAATAGGAGGGGGCAAGGCTACACCTTC CATSEGNRRGQGYTF
TRBJ1-1 few TRBV5-1 NA TGCGCCAGCAGCTTGCGGGGACCCCACGACAGTTTCTTT CASSLRGPHDSFF
TRBJ1-3 NA TRBV5-1 NA TGCGCCAGCCGTACAGGGACCATTGGAAACACCATATATTTT CASRTGTIGNTIYF
TRBJ1-1 NA TRBV21-1 NA TGTGCCAGCAGCAAAGCAGGGACAGGGGAGTTGGGTACTGAAGCTTTCTTT CASSKAGTGELGTEAFF
TRBJ2-3 few TRBV27 NA TGTGCCAGCAGGGGGGGTGGACTAATCACAGATACGCAGTATTTT CASRGGGLITDTQYF
TRBJ1-2 many TRBV6-5 NA TGTGCCAGCAGTTCGCAGGGTGGAGGCCCCTATGGCTACACCTTC CASSSQGGGPYGYTF
TRBJ2-5 NA TRBV11-3 NA TGTGCCAGCAGCCCGCGAACAGAAGAGACCCAGTACTTC CASSPRTEETQYF
TRBJ1-2 NA TRBV12-3/TRBV12-4 NA TGTGCCAGCAGTAGCTCCGCTTACTATGGCTACACCTTC CASSSSAYYGYTF
TRBJ1-2 NA TRBV7-6 NA TGTGCCAGCAGCTTTAGGACGGATAACTATGGCTACACCTTC CASSFRTDNYGYTF
TRBJ2-7 few TRBV27 NA TGTGCCAGCAGTCGGGTGCCGTCCTACGAGCAGTACTTC CASSRVPSYEQYF
TRBJ2-3 few TRBV12-3/TRBV12-4 TRBD2 TGTGCCAGCAGTTGGTCTAGCGGGGGCACAGATACGCAGTATTTT CASSWSSGGTDTQYF
TRBJ2-1 many TRBV24-1 NA TGTGCCACCAGTGATGCGGGACTTCACAATGAGCAGTTCTTC CATSDAGLHNEQFF
TRBJ1-1 few TRBV20-1 NA TGCAGTGCCTCTCCTCGTCAGCACATGAACACTGAAGCTTTCTTT CSASPRQHMNTEAFF
TRBJ2-7 few TRBV9 NA TGTGCCAGCAGCCTAAACCGGGACTCAAGCTCCTACGAGCAGTACTTC CASSLNRDSSSYEQYF
TRBJ1-1 NA TRBV2 NA TGTGCCAGCACTAACAGGAACACTGAAGCTTTCTTT CASTNRNTEAFF
TRBJ1-2 NA TRBV29-1 NA TGCAGCGTGCAGGGGAGGAATGGCTACACCTTC CSVQGRNGYTF
TRBJ1-5 NA TRBV5-5 NA TGTGCCAGCCACGCCGATAAACAGGGCCTCAATCAGCCCCAGCATTTT CASHADKQGLNQPQHF
TRBJ2-1 NA TRBV6-2/TRBV6-3 NA TGTGCCAGCAGCGCCCTAGGCCCCGACAATGAGCAGTTCTTC CASSALGPDNEQFF
TRBJ2-7 NA TRBV7-8 NA TGTGCCAGCAGCTTAGACGGGACCCTAGACGAGCAGTACTTC CASSLDGTLDEQYF
TRBJ2-3 NA TRBV9 TRBD1 TGTGCCAGCAGCGGCGGACAGGGGGTCACAGATACGCAGTATTTT CASSGGQGVTDTQYF
TRBJ2-1 few TRBV20-1 TRBD2 TGCAGTGCAACCCGGCTAGCGGGTTCCTACAATGAGCAGTTCTTC CSATRLAGSYNEQFF
TRBJ2-7 many TRBV10-2 NA TGCGCCAGCAGTGAGTCGTGGTACGAGCAGTACTTC CASSESWYEQYF
TRBJ1-2 few TRBV19 NA TGTGCCAGTAGTATGGGGACGGATTATGGCTACACCTTC CASSMGTDYGYTF
TRBJ2-7 NA TRBV7-8 NA TGTGCCAGCAGCTTAGCGTTTACCTACGAGCAGTACTTC CASSLAFTYEQYF
TRBJ2-1 few TRBV29-1 TRBD2 TGCAGCGTAGTGGGACTAGCGGTTTACAATGAGCAGTTCTTC CSVVGLAVYNEQFF